The 22 T cell receptor beta chains listed next were all sequenced from one sample in a study of beta chain features in type 1 diabetes. Every bit of the isolated RNA underwent reverse transcription, so sequencing read expressed TCRB transcripts. This table comes from immunoSEQ multiplex PCR, and its TCRdb copy is limited to in-frame clones, with some not included. The sample lists roughly 150,000 clones; 9% to 10% were seen once. Specimen: central memory CD4+ T cells from blood. The origin of the receptors is a young woman in good health.

This clone came up a few times. The chain has TRBV14 and TRBJ1-2; 7 nucleotides align to TRBD1. Trimming at V came to 5 bases and at J to 4 bases, leaving 4 bases not matched to a gene. Germline values: CDR1 SGHDN, CDR2 FVKESK. CDR3 length: 13 amino acids. CDR3 protein: CASSDGTAYGYTF. The CDR3 bases are TGTGCCAGCAGCGATGGGACAGCCTATGGCTACACCTTC.

The chain employs TRBV7-2 and TRBJ1-2, with D maybe TRBD1 (5 bases). The germline V gene encodes CDR1 SGHTA and CDR2 FQGNSA. The V gene lost 4 bases and the J gene lost 4 bases, with 10 bases spanning the gap. There are 13 residues in the CDR3. The CDR3 DNA sequence: TGTGCCAGCAGCTCAATGGGGGGCTATGGCTACACCTTC. Translated: CASSSMGGYGYTF.

This clone showed up just a few times. The genes are TRBV27 and TRBJ2-6, with D unresolved. The CDR3 covers 15 residues. With 5 bases removed from V and 1 base from J, the gap between germline ends came to 9 bases. Per the germline V gene, CDR1 is MNHEY and CDR2 is SMNVEV (reference sequence). The CDR3 DNA follows: TGTGCCAGCAGTCCTACCCTATCTGGGGCCAACGTCCTGACTTTC. This sequence encodes CASSPTLSGANVLTF. The whole variable domain, filled in from reference TRBV27 and TRBJ2-6, reads EAQVTQNPRYLITVTGKKLTVTCSQNMNHEYMSWYRQDPGLGLRQIYYSMNVEVTDKGDVPEGYKVSRKEKRNFPLILESPSPNQTSLYFCASSPTLSGANVLTFGAGSRLTVL.

In its sample, this clone was seen a few times. The identical CDR3 is also encoded by other nucleotide sequences in the sample. This chain uses TRBV30 with TRBJ2-3; 8 bases match TRBD1. The germline V gene encodes CDR1 GTSNPN and CDR2 SVGIG (reference sequence). The V segment lost 3 bases and the J segment 3 bases; nucleotides outside the gene matches: 2. This CDR3 has 13 residues. This CDR3 reads CAWRQGGTDTQYF. The DNA for the CDR3 is TGTGCCTGGAGACAGGGGGGTACAGATACGCAGTATTTT.

This clone has only a few counts. The CDR3 nucleotides are TGTGCCAGCAAATCCCCCGGGACAGGGGGGTACGAGCAGTACTTC. It yields the protein CASKSPGTGGYEQYF. V and J are TRBV28 and TRBJ2-7, with TRBD1 matching 11 bases. CDR1 is MDHEN and CDR2 is SYDVKM in the germline V gene. The trim removed 7 bases at V and 4 bases at J, leaving 9 bases unmatched. The CDR3 is made up of 15 amino acids.

This chain joins TRBV7-2 and TRBJ2-7, with D hard to call. Per the germline V gene, CDR1 is SGHTA and CDR2 is FQGNSA. The CDR3 covers 14 residues. V dropped 2 bases and J dropped 3 bases, with 11 bases sitting between them. CDR3 DNA: TGTGCCAGCAGCTTACAGTCCGGGTACTACGAGCAGTACTTC. It codes for CASSLQSGYYEQYF.

The rearrangement links TRBV29-1 to TRBJ2-3; possible D gene TRBD2, 7 bases. The V and J ends lost 6 bases and 2 bases respectively, with 12 bases between them. The germline CDR1 and CDR2 sequences are SQVTM and ANQGSEA. This CDR3 is 13 amino acids long. For the CDR3, the DNA is TGCAGCGTGGGAGGGGGTAACACAGATACGCAGTATTTT. Its protein is CSVGGGNTDTQYF.

This clone was seen only a few times. The chain employs TRBV5-1 and TRBJ1-6, with D possibly TRBD1 on 5 matching bases. CDR1 and CDR2 (germline): SGHRS, YFSETQ. The CDR3 extends over 13 amino acids. V lost 4 bases, J lost 8 bases, and 10 bases lay in between. In DNA form, the CDR3 reads TGCGCCAGCAGCACGGGGGGGGATTCACCCCTCCACTTT. Translating gives CASSTGGDSPLHF. The full variable domain, completed using reference TRBV5-1 and TRBJ1-6, is KAGVTQTPRYLIKTRGQQVTLSCSPISGHRSVSWYQQTPGQGLQFLFEYFSETQRNKGNFPGRFSGRQFSNSRSEMNVSTLELGDSALYLCASSTGGDSPLHFGNGTRLTVT.

The V call is TRBV18, the J call TRBJ2-7; 7 bases match TRBD1. Trimming cost V 4 bases and J 0 bases; bases outside gene matches: 3. Germline CDR1 reads KGHSH; CDR2 reads LQKENI. This CDR3 has 14 amino acids. Here the CDR3 DNA reads TGTGCCAGCTCACTGGGACAGACCTCCTACGAGCAGTACTTC. It codes for CASSLGQTSYEQYF.

The V call is TRBV5-6, the J call TRBJ2-5; 7 bases are shared with TRBD1. V was clipped by 5 bases and J by 5 bases; unmatched bases: 6. This CDR3 has 13 residues. The germline CDR1 and CDR2 sequences are SGHDT and YYEEEE. CDR3 loop: CASRSTGPETQYF. CDR3 DNA sequence: TGTGCCAGCAGATCGACAGGGCCGGAGACCCAGTACTTC.

The chain combines TRBV14 with TRBJ2-3; tentatively, D is TRBD1 (5 bases). The germline V gene encodes CDR1 SGHDN and CDR2 FVKESK. This CDR3 region has 16 residues. V was cut by 4 bases and J by 1 base, with 15 bases left in between. The CDR3 here is CASSPDLARGTDTQYF. The CDR3 DNA follows: TGTGCCAGCAGCCCCGACCTGGCCAGGGGCACAGATACGCAGTATTTT.

This clone was recorded a few times. This sequence joins TRBV5-1 and TRBJ2-1; 8 bases are a match to TRBD2. CDR1 and CDR2 (germline): SGHRS, YFSETQ. The CDR3 totals 14 residues. Trimming cost V 2 bases and J 9 bases; bases outside gene matches: 7. The CDR3 sequence: CASSFQRERGEQFF. The CDR3 bases are TGCGCCAGCAGCTTCCAGCGGGAGAGGGGTGAGCAGTTCTTC.

This clone has only a few counts. J is TRBJ2-1 and V is TRBV5-1, with 12 bases matching TRBD2. V trimming: 3 bases; J trimming: 8 bases; junction bases outside the gene matches: 9. From germline, CDR1 is SGHRS and CDR2 YFSETQ. The CDR3 is 16 residues long. The CDR3 sequence: CASSSLTSGRSDEQFF. In DNA form, the CDR3 reads TGCGCCAGCAGCTCCTTGACTAGCGGGAGATCAGATGAGCAGTTCTTC.

The chain employs TRBV5-1 and TRBJ2-7; perhaps TRBD1 as D (5 bases). Trimming left V 4 bases short and J 3 bases short, with 11 bases between. The CDR3 runs 13 residues. The germline CDR1 and CDR2 sequences are SGHRS and YFSETQ. The CDR3, as DNA: TGCGCCAGCAGCGTCGTCGACAGCTACGAGCAGTACTTC. This gives the protein CASSVVDSYEQYF.

This CDR3 reads CASSPGTGGQAFF. The CDR3 bases are TGTGCCAGCAGTCCCGGGACAGGGGGACAGGCTTTCTTT. The chain recombines TRBV25-1 with TRBJ1-1; 11 bases are shared with TRBD1. Germline-derived CDR1 and CDR2 are MGHDK and SYGVNS. Trimming cost V 5 bases and J 11 bases; bases outside gene matches: 7. The CDR3 is made up of 13 amino acids.

The rearrangement uses TRBV7-2 and TRBJ1-1, with unresolved D. CDR3 length equals 14 residues. The ends were cut back, 6 bases at V and 1 base at J, with 12 bases in the middle. The germline V gene has CDR1 SGHTA and CDR2 FQGNSA. CDR3 in DNA: TGTGCCAGCAGACCAATGGGAGGGAACACTGAAGCTTTCTTT. It codes for CASRPMGGNTEAFF.

This clone was seen a handful of times. The chain joins TRBV7-2 to TRBJ1-4; D not certain. This CDR3 comprises 16 residues. The germline V gene encodes CDR1 SGHTA and CDR2 FQGNSA. Trimming removed 3 bases at V and 3 bases at J, with 14 bases between. CDR3 bases: TGTGCCAGCAGCTTTTCCATGCGGGTTGCTAATGAAAAACTGTTTTTT. The encoded protein is CASSFSMRVANEKLFF.

This clone appeared a few times. The chain couples TRBV5-1 to TRBJ2-7, with 8 bases fitting TRBD2. The V gene's germline CDR1 is SGHRS and CDR2 YFSETQ. The J segment lost 6 bases and the V segment lost 4 bases, leaving 9 bases of the junction unmatched. The CDR3 consists of 14 residues. The CDR3 loop reads CASSLELAVGEQYF. The DNA of the CDR3 is TGCGCCAGCAGCCTGGAACTAGCGGTCGGCGAGCAGTACTTC. The full variable domain, its missing parts supplied by reference TRBV5-1 and TRBJ2-7, is KAGVTQTPRYLIKTRGQQVTLSCSPISGHRSVSWYQQTPGQGLQFLFEYFSETQRNKGNFPGRFSGRQFSNSRSEMNVSTLELGDSALYLCASSLELAVGEQYFGPGTRLTVT.

In its sample, this clone was seen a few times. The genes are TRBV7-3 and TRBJ2-2, with 10 bases that match TRBD2. Per germline, CDR1 SGHTA and CDR2 FQGTGA. V lost 5 bases and J lost 7; bases outside the gene matches: 10. This CDR3 comprises 16 residues. The CDR3 loop reads CASSPIAGGSSGELFF. The CDR3 DNA reads as TGTGCCAGCAGCCCCATAGCGGGGGGCTCTAGCGGGGAGCTGTTTTTT.

This rearrangement joins TRBV7-8 to TRBJ2-5, with a possible D match to TRBD2 (7 bases). Germline CDR1 is SGHVS and CDR2 is FQNEAQ. This CDR3 region has 16 residues. The V and J ends lost 0 bases and 3 bases respectively, with 14 bases between them. CDR3: CASSLAGRGVKETQYF. CDR3 sequence (DNA): TGTGCCAGCAGCTTAGCAGGGAGGGGGGTAAAAGAGACCCAGTACTTC.

This clone has more than one count but fewer than ten. The rearrangement uses TRBV7-2 and TRBJ2-2; the D is unclear. The CDR3 has 11 amino acids. Deletions cut 7 bases from V and 6 bases from J, with 6 bases between. Germline V gene sequence: CDR1 SGHTA, CDR2 FQGNSA. CDR3 in DNA: TGTGCCAGCACCTCCGCCGGGGAGCTGTTTTTT. This gives the protein CASTSAGELFF.

This clone has just a few counts. The genes are TRBV11-3 and TRBJ1-2; 7 bases are a match to TRBD1. CDR3 length: 15 amino acids. Germline V CDR1 and CDR2: SGHNT, YENEEA. V shed 5 bases, J shed 2 bases, and the junction held 8 bases outside the gene matches. DNA of the CDR3: TGTGCCAGCAGCGCCTCAGACAGGGCCAACTATGGCTACACCTTC. Translation gives CASSASDRANYGYTF. Full variable domain (outside the CDR3, taken from reference TRBV11-3 and TRBJ1-2): EAGVVQSPRYKIIEKKQPVAFWCNPISGHNTLYWYLQNLGQGPELLIRYENEEAVDDSQLPKDRFSAERLKGVDSTLKIQPAELGDSAVYLCASSASDRANYGYTFGSGTRLTVV.